This TCR beta chain was sequenced for a study of cytomegalovirus exposure and HLA in healthy donors. Findings and limits, study-wide: Beyond CMV serostatus, there was no information to go on about immune exposure.

As to this clone: The antigen remains undetermined.

Germline V gene lookup returns CDR1 SGHKS and CDR2 YYEKEE (reference sequence). The CDR3 runs to 18 residues. V lost 0 bases to trimming and J lost 8 bases, with 23 bases between them. 13 Jbeta primers and 60 Vbeta primers were used for the PCR. Profiled with immunoSEQ multiplex PCR; TCRdb holds only in-frame clones, not every one. The sample includes more than 100,000 clones, about 76% of them seen just once. These donors counted as nominally healthy when sampled, but unrecorded immune exposures were likely. The V gene is TRBV5-5, the J gene TRBJ1-4, with a weak D call TRBD1 (5 bases). This sequence originates from a woman in her thirties or forties in good health and CMV-seronegative. Sequencing was performed on PBMCs. This CDR3 is CASSLALPFRELEEKLFF. The DNA for the CDR3 is TGTGCCAGCAGCTTGGCCCTGCCTTTCAGGGAACTGGAGGAAAAACTGTTTTTT.